This note documents a single T cell receptor beta chain sequence. Its antigen is currently unknown. The germline CDR1 and CDR2 sequences are KGHSH and LQKENI. Trimming pared 6 bases from V and 5 bases from J, leaving 20 bases between. The CDR3 contains 15 residues. The table came from immunoSEQ multiplex PCR; TCRdb's copy has only in-frame clones and leaves some out. The profile covers 20,000 to 25,000 clones, with over 85% appearing a single time and 0.47% taken by the ten largest. These data originate in a study of untreated major depressive disorder. Findings of the study overall: Depressed patients' CD4+ T cells carried increased TRBV05-01 (Vbeta 5.1) usage versus control CD4+ T cells.

The sample comprised CD4+ T cells from PBMCs. The chain couples TRBV18 to TRBJ2-7; D is uncertain. The sequence was collected from a woman aged 40 to 55 in good health. The CDR3 DNA is TGTGCCAGCTCTCCCGCCAACTATCCTTTAAACGAGCAGTACGTC. Translation: CASSPANYPLNEQYV.